The clone carrying this T cell receptor beta chain was seen once. As processed by the authors: Amplification from reference gene primers served as the basis for estimated nucleated cell counts. Profiled with immunoSEQ multiplex PCR; TCRdb holds only in-frame clones, not every one. D and trimming come from the DNA, and the V and J calls and clone size come from that table. The sample includes nearly 80,000 clones, around 84% of them seen just once. These data are taken from a study of blood T cell repertoires in COVID-19. In the study overall: Acute-phase and convalescent COVID-19 samples originated in the United States, Italy and Spain. PBMCs, B-cell-depleted T cells, or T cells were the source of the cDNA or gDNA that made up the material.

Unmatched junction bases numbered 13, after V lost 4 bases and J lost 4 bases. Per the germline V gene, CDR1 is LGHDT and CDR2 is YNNKEL (reference sequence). CDR3 size: 17 residues. The sequenced material came from peripheral blood. This clonotype originated in a woman in her 70s with acute or convalescent COVID-19. This sequence joins TRBV3-1 (or the pseudogene TRBV3-2) and TRBJ1-2, with TRBD1 identical over 9 bases. The CDR3 here is CASSRRTRGQGGYGYTF. The CDR3 DNA sequence: TGTGCCAGCAGCCGACGAACCCGGGGACAGGGAGGCTATGGCTACACCTTC.